One sample yielded the 28 T cell receptor beta chains listed below, sequenced in a study of T cells in Graves' hyperthyroidism and ophthalmopathy. Researchers amplified the TCR beta CDR3 regions from RNA transcripts. First-round RT-PCR of the TCR CDR3 relied on the HTBI primer set. TCRdb reanalysed the multiplex PCR reads using MiXCR and keeps one entry per CDR3 protein. The table records around 380,000 distinct CDR3 sequences, about 14% of them present only once. Material for sequencing was blood. The source of these receptors is a man aged 25-45 years with Graves' hyperthyroidism that later progressed to Graves' ophthalmopathy.

The rearrangement joins TRBV5-1 to TRBJ2-2; 10 positions match TRBD2. Losses at the gene ends were 3 bases for V and 6 bases for J; bases not matched to a gene: 8. Per germline, CDR1 SGHRS and CDR2 YFSETQ. CDR3 length: 16 residues. The CDR3 spells CASSWPPAGGPGELFF. The DNA of the CDR3 is TGCGCCAGCAGCTGGCCCCCAGCGGGGGGGCCCGGGGAGCTGTTTTTT.

There are a few counts of this clonotype. V and J are TRBV7-9 and TRBJ2-4; 13 bases align to TRBD2. The CDR3 contains 17 residues. CDR1 SEHNR and CDR2 FQNEAQ come from the germline V gene (reference sequence). J gave up 0 bases and V 4 bases, and 3 bases lay outside the gene matches. The CDR3 here is CASSWTSGGLAKNIQYF. The DNA of the CDR3 is TGTGCCAGCAGCTGGACTAGCGGGGGTTTAGCCAAAAACATTCAGTACTTC.

At least ten counts were recorded for this clonotype. The V call is TRBV27, the J call TRBJ1-1; D may be TRBD1 (6 bases). Germline loops: CDR1 MNHEY, CDR2 SMNVEV (reference sequence). This CDR3 has 15 residues. Trimming left V 5 bases short and J 4 bases short, with 17 bases between. CDR3 coding DNA: TGTGCCAGCAGTGAATCAGGGGTGGTGGGCACTGAAGCTTTCTTT. Residues: CASSESGVVGTEAFF.

This clonotype was observed many times. V and J are TRBV2 and TRBJ1-1; D is uncertain. Germline V gene sequence: CDR1 SNHLY, CDR2 FYNNEI. The CDR3 covers 14 residues. Trimming removed 3 bases from V and 2 bases from J, with 10 bases in between. The CDR3 DNA sequence: TGTGCCAGCAGTGATCCGGGGAGTAACACTGAAGCTTTCTTT. Its protein product is CASSDPGSNTEAFF. The entire variable domain, with the rest obtained from reference TRBV2 and TRBJ1-1, is as follows: EPEVTQTPSHQVTQMGQEVILRCVPISNHLYFYWYRQILGQKVEFLVSFYNNEISEKSEIFDDQFSVERPDGSNFTLKIRSTKLEDSAMYFCASSDPGSNTEAFFGQGTRLTVV.

This clonotype was observed a handful of times. DNA of the CDR3: TGTGCCAGCAGTGAAGGCCGGAGCAGGCCTTTGGCCCAGCATTTT. It translates to CASSEGRSRPLAQHF. The chain has TRBV2 and TRBJ1-5; D ambiguous. The germline V gene has CDR1 SNHLY and CDR2 FYNNEI. Trimming pared 1 base from V and 11 bases from J, leaving 18 bases between. The CDR3 runs 15 residues.

In its sample, this clonotype was seen a few times. The J gene is TRBJ1-3, the V gene TRBV5-1; unclear D gene. V dropped 0 bases and J dropped 7 bases, with 5 bases sitting between them. The CDR3 spans 12 residues. Germline V CDR1 and CDR2: SGHRS, YFSETQ. In DNA form, the CDR3 reads TGCGCCAGCAGCTTGGACATGAACACCATATATTTT. Translating it yields CASSLDMNTIYF. Full variable domain (remainder filled in from reference TRBV5-1 and TRBJ1-3): KAGVTQTPRYLIKTRGQQVTLSCSPISGHRSVSWYQQTPGQGLQFLFEYFSETQRNKGNFPGRFSGRQFSNSRSEMNVSTLELGDSALYLCASSLDMNTIYFGEGSWLTVV.

Note on this clonotype: This may be a read error, as it is one base from a much larger clone. The gene calls are TRBV6-1 and TRBJ1-1; possible D gene TRBD1, 6 bases. Trimming pared 5 bases from V and 2 bases from J, leaving 12 bases between. Germline CDR1 and CDR2: MNHNS and SASEGT. The CDR3 extends over 14 amino acids. The CDR3 DNA reads as TGTGCCAGCAGTCGACAGGAATCAAACACTGAAGCTTTCTTT. Protein: CASSRQESNTEAFF.

This clonotype has ten or more counts. The chain uses TRBV6-1 and TRBJ2-7; D gene unclear. The CDR3 totals 16 residues. Germline CDR1 reads MNHNS; CDR2 reads SASEGT. Between the trimmed V and J ends, which lost 0 bases and 0 bases, there was a span of 12 bases. The CDR3 region has the DNA TGTGCCAGCAGTGAAGCGGGTGGCGGTCCCTCCTACGAGCAGTACTTC. Translating it yields CASSEAGGGPSYEQYF.

The chain links TRBV20-1 to TRBJ2-3; TRBD2 aligns across 7 bases. Germline CDR1 and CDR2: DFQATT and SNEGSKA (reference sequence). The CDR3 has 14 residues. J lost 6 bases, V lost 6 bases, and 12 bases had no gene match. CDR3 in DNA: TGCAGTGCCAGTATGGGGGGGGGTCCGGATACGCAGTATTTT. Translating it yields CSASMGGGPDTQYF.

This chain connects TRBV19 to TRBJ2-2, with D perhaps being TRBD1 or TRBD2 (5 bases each). The CDR3 covers 16 residues. Germline lookup yields CDR1 LNHDA and CDR2 SQIVND (reference sequence). Trimming left V 4 bases short and J 6 bases short, with 18 bases between. The DNA of the CDR3 is TGTGCCAGTAGTACGAAGGGGCCGACGGGGCCCGGGGAGCTGTTTTTT. As protein: CASSTKGPTGPGELFF.

This clonotype was observed a handful of times. The CDR3 DNA follows: TGCAGCGTTGTGGGGGGTGCTGCCTATGGCTACACCTTC. It codes for CSVVGGAAYGYTF. The gene calls are TRBV29-1 and TRBJ1-2; a weak D match, TRBD1 (5 bases). V was clipped by 4 bases and J by 4 bases, with 13 bases between them. This CDR3 contains 13 residues. Looked up from germline, CDR1 is SQVTM and CDR2 is ANQGSEA.

Many counts were recorded for this clonotype. V and J are TRBV12-3 or TRBV12-4 and TRBJ2-3, with a weak D call TRBD1 (6 bases). V was clipped by 6 bases and J by 2 bases, with 15 bases between them. This CDR3 is built from 15 residues. The chain's CDR3 is CASSSPRDNTDTQYF. The DNA for the CDR3 is TGTGCCAGCAGCTCCCCGAGGGACAACACAGATACGCAGTATTTT.

This clonotype was recorded many times. The chain uses TRBV5-1 and TRBJ1-1; 11 bases line up with TRBD1. CDR3 length equals 16 residues. The junction had 6 bases not matched to a gene; V was cut back by 4 bases and J by 1 base. Germline loops: CDR1 SGHRS, CDR2 YFSETQ. CDR3 sequence reads: CASSPGQGATNTEAFF. The DNA of the CDR3 is TGCGCCAGCAGCCCTGGACAGGGGGCGACGAACACTGAAGCTTTCTTT.

This clonotype was seen many times. The chain links TRBV2 to TRBJ1-3; 9 bases match TRBD1. The CDR3 has 13 amino acids. The V gene end was trimmed by 6 bases and the J gene end by 3 bases; junction bases not matched to a gene: 0. Germline-derived CDR1 and CDR2 are SNHLY and FYNNEI. CDR3 region: CASRGQGGNTIYF. The CDR3 DNA is TGTGCCAGCAGGGGACAGGGTGGAAACACCATATATTTT.

This clonotype has just a few counts. The chain joins TRBV25-1 to TRBJ1-3, with 8 bases that match TRBD1. The germline gives CDR1 MGHDK, CDR2 SYGVNS. This CDR3 has 16 residues. The V and J ends lost 7 bases and 0 bases, in that order; junction bases with no gene match: 8. This CDR3 reads CASTSGTGRSGNTIYF. The CDR3 nucleotides read TGTGCCAGCACCTCCGGGACAGGTCGCTCTGGAAACACCATATATTTT. The variable domain in full, completed from reference TRBV25-1 and TRBJ1-3, reads EADIYQTPRYLVIGTGKKITLECSQTMGHDKMYWYQQDPGMELHLIHYSYGVNSTEKGDLSSESTVSRIRTEHFPLTLESARPSHTSQYLCASTSGTGRSGNTIYFGEGSWLTVV.

The V and J genes are TRBV6-2 or TRBV6-3 and TRBJ2-2; D is undetermined. Trimming removed 6 bases from V and 0 bases from J, with 8 bases in between. The CDR3 consists of 14 residues. Germline values: CDR1 MNHEY, CDR2 SVGEGT. CDR3 DNA sequence: TGTGCCAGCAGAAAGGGTACGAACACCGGGGAGCTGTTTTTT. It specifies CASRKGTNTGELFF.

The chain combines TRBV20-1 with TRBJ1-5, with 9 bases fitting TRBD1. Trimming took 1 base from V and 4 from J; bases not matched to a gene: 5. The CDR3 length is 15 residues. The germline gives CDR1 DFQATT, CDR2 SNEGSKA (reference sequence). The CDR3 region is CSARAGTGWNQPQHF. The DNA of the CDR3 is TGCAGTGCTAGAGCCGGGACAGGGTGGAATCAGCCCCAGCATTTT.

This clonotype was seen repeatedly, ten times or more. The rearrangement links TRBV30 to TRBJ2-3; 7 nucleotides agree with TRBD1. Germline assignment: CDR1 GTSNPN and CDR2 SVGIG (reference sequence). The CDR3 has 13 residues. V shed 7 bases, J shed 5 bases, and the junction held 9 bases outside the gene matches. The CDR3 coding sequence is TGTGCCTACTCACAGGGGTTTGGAGATACGCAGTATTTT. It translates to CAYSQGFGDTQYF.

V gene TRBV5-1 combines with J gene TRBJ2-7; TRBD1 might be the D (6 bases). Deletions cut 0 bases from V and 2 bases from J, with 15 bases between. The CDR3 loop spans 16 amino acids. Germline loops: CDR1 SGHRS, CDR2 YFSETQ. The CDR3 nucleotides are TGCGCCAGCAGCTTGGCTCACAGGGCCTTAACCTACGAGCAGTACTTC. Translating gives CASSLAHRALTYEQYF. The full variable domain, rest sourced from reference TRBV5-1 and TRBJ2-7, is KAGVTQTPRYLIKTRGQQVTLSCSPISGHRSVSWYQQTPGQGLQFLFEYFSETQRNKGNFPGRFSGRQFSNSRSEMNVSTLELGDSALYLCASSLAHRALTYEQYFGPGTRLTVT.

CDR3 protein: CASSLKGGAYEQYF. CDR3 DNA: TGCGCCAGCAGCTTGAAGGGGGGCGCCTACGAGCAGTACTTC. J is TRBJ2-7 and V is TRBV5-1; D possibly uses TRBD1 or TRBD2 (6 bases each). The CDR3 has 14 amino acids. V lost 1 base and J 2 bases, leaving 10 bases between the germline ends. Germline V gene sequence: CDR1 SGHRS, CDR2 YFSETQ.

This clonotype was counted a few times. The chain recombines TRBV2 with TRBJ1-6; D gene unclear. V dropped 6 bases and J dropped 7 bases, with 16 bases sitting between them. This CDR3 comprises 15 residues. CDR1 is SNHLY, CDR2 FYNNEI, per germline. For the CDR3, the DNA is TGTGCCAGCAGGGGCAGGCTGAATACAAATTCACCCCTCCACTTT. Translated, it gives CASRGRLNTNSPLHF.

The sample holds many counts of this clonotype. In DNA form, the CDR3 reads TGTGCCACCAGCAGGACAGGGGAGGTGAGACAGCCCCAGCATTTT. Its protein is CATSRTGEVRQPQHF. This chain joins TRBV15 and TRBJ1-5, with 8 bases matching TRBD1. CDR1 and CDR2 (germline): LNHNV, YYDKDF (reference sequence). V was pared by 3 bases and J by 7 bases, with 8 bases of the junction left unmatched. CDR3 length: 15 residues.

V usage is TRBV24-1 and J usage is TRBJ1-2; D is unresolved. The CDR3 is made up of 12 amino acids. V lost 5 bases to trimming and J lost 2 bases, with 5 bases between them. Per germline, CDR1 KGHDR and CDR2 SFDVKD. CDR3 region: CATSGSNYGYTF. CDR3 sequence (DNA): TGTGCCACCAGTGGGTCCAACTATGGCTACACCTTC.

This clonotype was counted only a few times. In DNA, the CDR3 is TGTGCCAGCAGCGTAACCAGCGGGGGGACCAATGAGCAGTTCTTC. As protein: CASSVTSGGTNEQFF. This rearrangement joins TRBV9 to TRBJ2-1; TRBD2 agrees at 9 bases. V was pared by 1 base and J by 6 bases, with 5 bases of the junction left unmatched. The germline CDR1 and CDR2 sequences are SGDLS and YYNGEE. CDR3 length: 15 residues.

The count of this clonotype is one. A read error may be the cause here, since a much bigger clone is one base away. As the CDR3 is not closed by the conserved phenylalanine or tryptophan, this likely results from a read error. The CDR3 DNA reads TGTGCCAGCAGTACCCAAGGGTCGAACACTGAAGCTTTCTCT. Its translation: CASSTQGSNTEAFS. V is TRBV9 and J is TRBJ1-1; D is unclear. Germline V gene data show CDR1 as SGDLS and CDR2 as YYNGEE. The CDR3 sequence is 14 residues long. The germline V and J ends were trimmed by 5 bases and 1 base, with 12 bases remaining between them.

At least ten counts were recorded for this clonotype. The V and J genes are TRBV11-2 and TRBJ1-2, with a tentative D call TRBD1 (6 bases). The CDR3 runs to 14 residues. With 5 bases removed from V and 7 bases from J, the gap between germline ends came to 17 bases. Germline V CDR1 and CDR2: SGHAT, FQNNGV. In nucleotides, the CDR3 is TGTGCCAGCAGCCCTCAATTGGGGGGCTCTGGCTACACCTTC. Protein product: CASSPQLGGSGYTF.

This sequence joins TRBV15 and TRBJ1-4; weak D call: TRBD1 (5 bases). Trimming shortened V by 5 bases and J by 5 bases, and 9 bases separated the two germline ends. This CDR3 has 13 amino acids. Germline assignment: CDR1 LNHNV and CDR2 YYDKDF (reference sequence). Here the CDR3 DNA reads TGTGCCACCAGCTGGAGACAGAATGAAAAACTGTTTTTT. This codes for CATSWRQNEKLFF.

With regard to this clonotype: A read error is possible here, since a much larger clone lies one base away. This chain's CDR3 is CSARASGYSNHPQHF. Here the CDR3 DNA reads TGCAGTGCTAGGGCCTCGGGGTATAGCAATCATCCCCAGCATTTT. The genes are TRBV20-1 and TRBJ1-5; D is unresolved. CDR3 length: 15 amino acids. Germline lookup yields CDR1 DFQATT and CDR2 SNEGSKA (reference sequence).